This T cell receptor (beta chain) appears in the sequencing data of a study of technical replicates of blood from a few donors. Germline V gene lookup returns CDR1 MDHEN and CDR2 SYDVKM. V shed 2 bases and J shed 7 bases, with 14 bases lying between them. The CDR3 loop spans 14 amino acids. The table came from immunoSEQ multiplex PCR; TCRdb's copy has only in-frame clones and leaves some out. The data show about 79,000 clones, with 94% seen just once and 0.26% held by the top ten. The rearrangement joins TRBV28 to TRBJ2-5, with a possible D match to TRBD1 (5 bases). Specimen: T cells isolated from PBMCs. The receptor was derived from a human donor in good health. DNA for the CDR3: TGTGCCAGCAGTTTAGCCGACAGTCACGGGACCCAGTACTTC. It specifies CASSLADSHGTQYF.